This passage covers 30 T cell receptor beta chains from one sample sequenced in a study of regulatory T cells in long-lasting Graves disease. In building TCR beta libraries, iRepertoire HTBI primers were used together with Arm-PCR of CDR3 regions. From the multiplex PCR reads, TCRdb called clonotypes with MiXCR, one entry per CDR3 protein. The table includes 500,000 to 700,000 distinct CDR3 sequences, about 15% detected once. Time point described: newly diagnosed GD, antithyroid drugs for less than 3 months. From PBMCs, RNA was extracted and then used to make the TCR library. These data were also filed under a second study, of T cells in Graves' hyperthyroidism and ophthalmopathy.

The input for sequencing was peripheral blood mononuclear cells (PBMCs), taken at new diagnosis, from a patient treated with antithyroid drugs. Receptors were obtained from a woman aged 30 to 39 with Graves disease.

This clonotype has ten or more counts. This sequence joins TRBV6-1 and TRBJ2-7; perhaps TRBD1 as D (6 bases). Per germline, CDR1 MNHNS and CDR2 SASEGT. The CDR3 loop spans 15 amino acids. The V end lost 8 bases, the J end lost 0 bases, and 17 bases lay between the germline ends. The CDR3 here is CASQTGPPPSYEQYF. DNA of the CDR3: TGTGCCAGCCAAACAGGGCCCCCTCCCTCCTACGAGCAGTACTTC.

Only a few counts were recorded for this clonotype. V and J are TRBV6-5 and TRBJ2-7; D ambiguous. CDR1 and CDR2 from the germline V gene are MNHEY and SVGAGI. This CDR3 comprises 17 residues. With 0 bases removed from V and 0 bases from J, the gap between germline ends came to 15 bases. DNA of the CDR3: TGTGCCAGCAGTTACTCCTTTAAACATGATTACTCCTACGAGCAGTACTTC. Translation gives CASSYSFKHDYSYEQYF.

The sample holds many counts of this clonotype. The V call is TRBV3-1, the J call TRBJ2-5; D ambiguous. Germline CDR1 reads LGHDT; CDR2 reads YNNKEL (reference sequence). The CDR3 loop spans 13 amino acids. The V and J ends lost 1 base and 6 bases respectively, with 9 bases between them. The CDR3 region has the DNA TGTGCCAGCAGCCAAGCTTCGGGCCAGACCCAGTACTTC. Its translation: CASSQASGQTQYF.

This clonotype was seen a handful of times. This chain uses TRBV28 with TRBJ1-2, with a weak D call TRBD1 (6 bases). Germline CDR1 is MDHEN and CDR2 is SYDVKM. V was shortened by 6 bases and J by 7 bases, with 18 bases between the two germline ends. This CDR3 spans 14 amino acids. The CDR3 nucleotides are TGTGCCAGCAGGTTAGGGGGAACTGGCGGTGGCTACACCTTC. Amino acid sequence: CASRLGGTGGGYTF.

V is TRBV5-5 and J is TRBJ2-5; 12 positions agree with TRBD1. The germline V gene encodes CDR1 SGHKS and CDR2 YYEKEE (reference sequence). The V segment lost 0 bases and the J segment 5 bases; nucleotides outside the gene matches: 5. CDR3 size: 16 residues. CDR3 sequence reads: CASSLAGTGGLETQYF. The CDR3, as DNA: TGTGCCAGCAGCTTGGCCGGGACAGGGGGCTTGGAGACCCAGTACTTC.

Many counts were recorded for this clonotype. The chain employs TRBV2 and TRBJ1-4; 7 nucleotides match TRBD1. This CDR3 has 12 residues. Germline lookup yields CDR1 SNHLY and CDR2 FYNNEI. Trimming took 10 bases from V and 13 from J; bases not matched to a gene: 12. The CDR3 sequence: CAIQENTGVLFF. CDR3 in DNA: TGTGCCATCCAAGAAAACACAGGGGTACTGTTTTTT.

This clonotype was counted many times. This chain connects TRBV5-1 to TRBJ2-5, with a possible D match to TRBD1 (6 bases). This CDR3 spans 13 amino acids. The germline V gene has CDR1 SGHRS and CDR2 YFSETQ. V was clipped by 6 bases and J by 1 base, with 10 bases between them. CDR3 in DNA: TGCGCCAGCACCCGGGACACCCAAGAGACCCAGTACTTC. Encoded protein: CASTRDTQETQYF.

Notes on this clonotype: A read error may be the cause here, since a much bigger clone is one base away. Likely a read error: the CDR3 ends without its conserved phenylalanine or tryptophan. The rearrangement uses TRBV27 and TRBJ1-1, with D hard to call. CDR1 is MNHEY, CDR2 SMNVEV, per germline (reference sequence). The CDR3 contains 15 residues. The ends were cut back, 5 bases at V and 0 bases at J, with 13 bases in the middle. The CDR3 loop reads CASSPRWLMNTEAFS. In nucleotides, the CDR3 is TGTGCCAGCAGTCCCCGTTGGCTGATGAACACTGAAGCTTTCTCT.

This clonotype has only a few counts. The chain carries TRBV6-5 and TRBJ1-1; D gene uncertain. CDR3 length: 13 amino acids. Germline V gene lookup returns CDR1 MNHEY and CDR2 SVGAGI. V dropped 2 bases and J dropped 3 bases, with 7 bases sitting between them. CDR3 nucleotide sequence: TGTGCCAGCAGTTACGGGTGGGACACTGAAGCTTTCTTT. This codes for CASSYGWDTEAFF.

J is TRBJ2-7 and V is TRBV4-1; 7 bases agree with TRBD2. CDR1 and CDR2 (germline): MGHRA, YSYEKL. V shed 1 base, J shed 9 bases, and the junction held 6 bases outside the gene matches. This CDR3 is built from 13 residues. CDR3 region: CASSQGDYPWQYF. In DNA, the CDR3 is TGCGCCAGCAGCCAAGGGGACTACCCGTGGCAGTACTTC.

This sequence joins TRBV19 and TRBJ1-5; D perhaps matches TRBD1 (5 bases). Germline V gene data show CDR1 as LNHDA and CDR2 as SQIVND (reference sequence). The CDR3 is made up of 15 amino acids. V lost 5 bases to trimming and J lost 6 bases, with 17 bases between them. Written as DNA, the CDR3 is TGTGCCAGTAGTTCCATTGGGGGGGGAAGTCAGCCCCAGCATTTT. Protein: CASSSIGGGSQPQHF.

The table lists this clonotype with many counts. This chain links TRBV2 with TRBJ1-2, with 8 bases fitting TRBD1. Germline V lookup: CDR1 SNHLY, CDR2 FYNNEI. Losses at the gene ends were 5 bases for V and 4 bases for J; bases not matched to a gene: 12. The CDR3 is 16 residues long. In DNA form, the CDR3 reads TGTGCCAGCAGTAGATTCCCGCAGGGGGCGGGCTATGGCTACACCTTC. Protein: CASSRFPQGAGYGYTF.

This clonotype showed up many times. The chain is built from TRBV28 and TRBJ2-1, with 16 bases matching TRBD2. CDR3 size: 16 residues. The germline gives CDR1 MDHEN, CDR2 SYDVKM. The ends lost 6 bases at V and 9 bases at J; junction bases unmatched: 8. Here the CDR3 DNA reads TGTGCCAGCAGCTCATCGGGACTAGCGGGAGGGCTTGAGCAGTTCTTC. Protein sequence: CASSSSGLAGGLEQFF.

The sample holds one count of this clonotype. The chain links TRBV27 to TRBJ1-5; 10 positions match TRBD1. Germline V gives CDR1 MNHEY, CDR2 SMNVEV (reference sequence). The CDR3 has 15 residues. The V segment lost 8 bases and the J segment 6 bases; nucleotides outside the gene matches: 10. CDR3: CASAAGTGVVQPQHF. DNA of the CDR3: TGTGCCAGCGCAGCCGGGACAGGGGTTGTTCAGCCCCAGCATTTT.

At least ten counts were recorded for this clonotype. The chain is built from TRBV5-1 and TRBJ2-2; D is possibly TRBD1 (7 bases). Germline CDR1 reads SGHRS; CDR2 reads YFSETQ. The CDR3 contains 15 residues. The V gene lost 4 bases and the J gene lost 0 bases, with 10 bases spanning the gap. The CDR3 DNA is TGCGCCAGCAGCGGCGGGACAGCGAACACCGGGGAGCTGTTTTTT. This gives the protein CASSGGTANTGELFF.

This clonotype was observed at least ten times. The V and J genes are TRBV28 and TRBJ1-4; no firm D call. The CDR3 sequence is 14 residues long. Germline loops: CDR1 MDHEN, CDR2 SYDVKM. The germline V and J ends were trimmed by 3 bases and 8 bases, with 13 bases remaining between them. CDR3 sequence (DNA): TGTGCCAGCAGTTTGTTCCCCTCGGAGGAAAAACTGTTTTTT. It encodes CASSLFPSEEKLFF.

This clonotype was counted ten times or more. As DNA, the CDR3 is TGTGCCAGCAGCCAAGTAGCGGGAATGACCTACGAGCAGTACTTC. Translation: CASSQVAGMTYEQYF. The V call is TRBV14, the J call TRBJ2-7; TRBD2 matches 8 bases. V lost 1 base to trimming and J lost 2 bases; unmatched junction nucleotides: 4. Germline V lookup: CDR1 SGHDN, CDR2 FVKESK. There are 15 residues in the CDR3.

This clonotype was counted ten times or more. The chain has TRBV2 and TRBJ2-2; unclear D gene. Germline CDR1 and CDR2: SNHLY and FYNNEI. The CDR3 loop spans 14 amino acids. Trimming took off 4 bases at V and 4 bases at J, with 10 bases between the two ends. This CDR3 reads CASSGVSGTGELFF. As DNA, the CDR3 is TGTGCCAGCAGTGGGGTTTCAGGCACCGGGGAGCTGTTTTTT. The whole variable domain, remainder taken from reference TRBV2 and TRBJ2-2, is EPEVTQTPSHQVTQMGQEVILRCVPISNHLYFYWYRQILGQKVEFLVSFYNNEISEKSEIFDDQFSVERPDGSNFTLKIRSTKLEDSAMYFCASSGVSGTGELFFGEGSRLTVL.

There are many counts of this clonotype. The CDR3 spells CATSGPNYGYTF. DNA of the CDR3: TGTGCCACCAGCGGGCCGAACTATGGCTACACCTTC. The chain recombines TRBV24-1 with TRBJ1-2; D call uncertain. This CDR3 has 12 residues. In germline, CDR1 is KGHDR, CDR2 SFDVKD. V lost 7 bases to trimming and J lost 2 bases, with 7 bases between them.

This clonotype was seen many times. The CDR3 region is CASSITLALRESYTF. The CDR3 DNA is TGTGCCAGTAGTATTACTTTGGCACTCAGAGAGAGCTACACCTTC. This rearrangement joins TRBV19 to TRBJ1-2; D is ambiguous. This CDR3 is 15 amino acids long. Per germline, CDR1 LNHDA and CDR2 SQIVND (reference sequence). Trimming stripped 3 bases from V and 9 bases from J, with 20 bases between.

The rearrangement joins TRBV6-2 or TRBV6-3 to TRBJ2-4; TRBD2 matches at 8 bases. Germline CDR1 is MNHEY and CDR2 is SVGEGT. This CDR3 is 15 amino acids long. The ends lost 5 bases at V and 6 bases at J; junction bases unmatched: 9. The CDR3 bases are TGTGCCAGCAGTCTCGGCGGGAGCGGGGGAAACATTCAGTACTTC. Amino acids: CASSLGGSGGNIQYF.

This clonotype appeared many times. The rearrangement uses TRBV29-1 and TRBJ2-3; D might be TRBD2 (6 bases). The germline CDR1 and CDR2 sequences are SQVTM and ANQGSEA. CDR3 length: 16 residues. V lost 1 base, J lost 0 bases, and 14 bases lay in between. CDR3 residues: CSVEGERASSTDTQYF. CDR3 sequence (DNA): TGCAGCGTTGAAGGGGAGCGGGCGTCTAGCACAGATACGCAGTATTTT.

This clonotype has a count of ten or more. The gene calls are TRBV7-9 and TRBJ2-3; D not certain. The CDR3 runs to 14 residues. V was pared by 5 bases and J by 6 bases, with 15 bases between. Per the germline V gene, CDR1 is SEHNR and CDR2 is FQNEAQ (reference sequence). The DNA of the CDR3 is TGTGCCAGCAGCCGAGCTGGTAATTGGGATACGCAGTATTTT. It yields the protein CASSRAGNWDTQYF.

This clonotype was observed many times. J is TRBJ2-2 and V is TRBV6-1; 8 bases fit TRBD2. Germline V gene data show CDR1 as MNHNS and CDR2 as SASEGT. CDR3 size: 16 residues. The V gene end was trimmed by 7 bases and the J gene end by 6 bases; junction bases not matched to a gene: 13. DNA for the CDR3: TGTGCCAGCATTAAACTCGCAGCGGGAGTCGCCGGGGAGCTGTTTTTT. Amino acids: CASIKLAAGVAGELFF.

The rearrangement uses TRBV28 and TRBJ1-5; D is possibly TRBD1 (5 bases). Germline assignment: CDR1 MDHEN and CDR2 SYDVKM. CDR3 size: 16 residues. V was cut by 6 bases and J by 5 bases, with 20 bases left in between. CDR3 DNA sequence: TGTGCCAGCAGCGGGGTTGGCACAGGCTGGTATCAGCCCCAGCATTTT. Amino acid sequence: CASSGVGTGWYQPQHF.

In its sample, this clonotype was seen a few times. The J gene is TRBJ1-5, the V gene TRBV19; no definite D call. Trimming cost V 2 bases and J 4 bases, with 15 bases left between them. Germline V gives CDR1 LNHDA, CDR2 SQIVND (reference sequence). CDR3 length: 16 amino acids. For the CDR3, the DNA is TGTGCCAGTAGTATACCCACCTGGCCTCGGAATCAGCCCCAGCATTTT. Its translation is CASSIPTWPRNQPQHF.

This clonotype has at least ten counts. The chain couples TRBV28 to TRBJ1-1; D not certain. The CDR3 loop spans 12 amino acids. Germline V gene sequence: CDR1 MDHEN, CDR2 SYDVKM. With 6 bases removed from V and 0 bases from J, the gap between germline ends came to 5 bases. The CDR3: CASRVVNTEAFF. In DNA, the CDR3 is TGTGCCAGCAGGGTCGTGAACACTGAAGCTTTCTTT.

The genes are TRBV9 and TRBJ2-3; 7 bases fit TRBD2. The CDR3 has 17 residues. The germline CDR1 and CDR2 sequences are SGDLS and YYNGEE. V dropped 3 bases and J dropped 3; count of bases not matched to a gene: 13. Here the CDR3 reads CASSGGGPYRETDTQYF. The CDR3 nucleotides read TGTGCCAGCAGCGGGGGGGGACCCTACAGAGAAACAGATACGCAGTATTTT.

A few counts support this clonotype. The rearrangement uses TRBV5-1 and TRBJ1-3; 7 bases agree with TRBD1. The V gene's germline CDR1 is SGHRS and CDR2 YFSETQ. With 2 bases clipped from V and 0 bases from J, the junction kept 11 bases outside the gene matches. This CDR3 has 18 residues. This CDR3 is CASSFRTGQKASGNTIYF. The CDR3, as DNA: TGCGCCAGCAGCTTTAGGACAGGCCAAAAAGCCTCTGGAAACACCATATATTTT.

In this sample, this clonotype turned up many times. The V call is TRBV11-1, the J call TRBJ2-1; 12 bases map to TRBD2. Per germline, CDR1 SGHAT and CDR2 FQDESV (reference sequence). This CDR3 is built from 15 residues. With 5 bases clipped from V and 9 bases from J, the junction kept 8 bases outside the gene matches. The CDR3 bases are TGTGCCAGCAGCAGACTAGCGGGAGTCGCTGGTGAGCAGTTCTTC. It codes for CASSRLAGVAGEQFF.